Presented here are 30 T cell receptor beta chains from one specimen sequenced in a study of T cell responses to AZD1222 COVID-19 vaccine. Profiling relied on immunoSEQ multiplex PCR, and the TCRdb table lists in-frame clones only, not all of them. The table has roughly 130,000 clones, approximately 85% seen once. Sequenced material: peripheral blood, taken on day 0 of AZD1222 vaccination. The receptor set was obtained from an adult in good health.

The rearrangement joins TRBV11-3 to TRBJ2-1; 8 bases are shared with TRBD2. The CDR3 has 14 amino acids. Germline lookup yields CDR1 SGHNT and CDR2 YENEEA. The V and J ends lost 0 bases and 9 bases, in that order; junction bases with no gene match: 4. The CDR3 here is CASSLDQRGGEQFF. CDR3 nucleotides: TGTGCCAGCAGCTTAGATCAACGGGGGGGTGAGCAGTTCTTC.

This clone was counted once. The rearrangement links TRBV14 to TRBJ1-2; D remains ambiguous. The germline CDR1 and CDR2 sequences are SGHDN and FVKESK. The CDR3 totals 13 residues. Trimming cost V 1 base and J 2 bases, with 5 bases left between them. CDR3 DNA sequence: TGTGCCAGCAGCCAAGCCACGAACTATGGCTACACCTTC. Translated: CASSQATNYGYTF.

This chain joins TRBV7-9 and TRBJ2-1; 7 bases line up with TRBD2. Germline-derived CDR1 and CDR2 are SEHNR and FQNEAQ (reference sequence). This CDR3 has 13 amino acids. After removal of 0 bases from V and 7 bases from J, the junction contained 0 bases not matched to a gene. CDR3 in amino acids: CASSLARENEQFF. CDR3 bases: TGTGCCAGCAGCTTAGCGCGGGAGAATGAGCAGTTCTTC. Variable domain in full (rest from reference TRBV7-9 and TRBJ2-1): DTGVSQNPRHKITKRGQNVTFRCDPISEHNRLYWYRQTLGQGPEFLTYFQNEAQLEKSRLLSDRFSAERPKGSFSTLEIQRTEQGDSAMYLCASSLARENEQFFGPGTRLTVL.

The rearrangement links TRBV29-1 to TRBJ2-7; tentatively, D is TRBD1 or TRBD2 (7 bases each). Trimming cost V 4 bases and J 7 bases, with 20 bases left between them. Germline CDR1 is SQVTM and CDR2 is ANQGSEA. The CDR3 has 14 residues. Here the CDR3 reads CSVVYAGGVREQYF. CDR3 DNA: TGCAGCGTTGTGTACGCAGGGGGGGTTCGGGAGCAGTACTTC.

The rearrangement joins TRBV19 to TRBJ2-1; D tentatively fits TRBD1 or TRBD2 (5 bases each). The V and J ends lost 3 bases and 4 bases respectively, with 13 bases between them. The germline V gene encodes CDR1 LNHDA and CDR2 SQIVND (reference sequence). The CDR3 sequence is 15 residues long. In DNA form, the CDR3 reads TGTGCCAGTAGTATGAAGAGGGACCCTTACAATGAGCAGTTCTTC. Translating gives CASSMKRDPYNEQFF.

Here the CDR3 DNA reads TGTGCCAGCTCACTTCGACAGGCCAGCAATCAGCCCCAGCATTTT. This translates into CASSLRQASNQPQHF. The gene calls are TRBV18 and TRBJ1-5; tentative D call: TRBD1 (6 bases). The CDR3 runs to 15 residues. Trimming took 4 bases from V and 1 from J, leaving 11 bases between them. Germline-derived CDR1 and CDR2 are KGHSH and LQKENI.

V is TRBV19 and J is TRBJ2-1; the D gene could be TRBD1 or TRBD2 (5 bases each). This CDR3 has 13 amino acids. Germline CDR1 LNHDA, CDR2 SQIVND (reference sequence). V was trimmed by 7 bases and J by 8 bases, leaving 15 bases between them. The CDR3 DNA sequence: TGTGCCAGTATTAGAGGGGCAGGCCATGAGCAGTTCTTC. The encoded protein is CASIRGAGHEQFF.

CDR3 DNA sequence: TGTGCCAGCAGTTTAAGGCACAGGGGGAATTTGTACACTGAAGCTTTCTTT. Its translation is CASSLRHRGNLYTEAFF. The rearrangement links TRBV27 to TRBJ1-1; 8 bases align to TRBD1. V shed 2 bases, J shed 3 bases, and the junction held 11 bases outside the gene matches. CDR1 is MNHEY and CDR2 is SMNVEV in the germline V gene (reference sequence). The CDR3 contains 17 residues.

The chain combines TRBV30 with TRBJ1-3; the D gene is possibly TRBD1 (6 bases). CDR1 and CDR2 from the germline V gene are GTSNPN and SVGIG (reference sequence). V lost 8 bases, J lost 4 bases, and 15 bases lay in between. CDR3 length: 13 amino acids. CDR3: CATRHRVGNTIYF. DNA for the CDR3: TGTGCCACCCGCCACAGGGTGGGAAACACCATATATTTT.

The chain couples TRBV7-2 to TRBJ1-5; D may be TRBD1 (5 bases). CDR3 length equals 14 residues. Germline V lookup: CDR1 SGHTA, CDR2 FQGNSA. The germline V and J ends were trimmed by 8 bases and 7 bases, with 18 bases remaining between them. In nucleotides, the CDR3 is TGTGCCAGCGGGGGGGATTCCCGAGGCCAGCCCCAGCATTTT. This codes for CASGGDSRGQPQHF. The complete variable domain, with remaining parts taken from reference TRBV7-2 and TRBJ1-5, reads GAGVSQSPSNKVTEKGKDVELRCDPISGHTALYWYRQSLGQGLEFLIYFQGNSAPDKSGLPSDRFSAERTGGSVSTLTIQRTQQEDSAVYLCASGGDSRGQPQHFGDGTRLSIL.

This chain uses TRBV7-2 with TRBJ1-1, with D possibly matching TRBD1 (5 bases). With 6 bases removed from V and 3 bases from J, the gap between germline ends came to 11 bases. Germline-derived CDR1 and CDR2 are SGHTA and FQGNSA. This CDR3 region has 13 residues. The CDR3 DNA reads as TGTGCCAGCAGGCCGGGGGTGTACACTGAAGCTTTCTTT. This gives the protein CASRPGVYTEAFF.

The chain has TRBV6-6 and TRBJ1-2; 7 bases align to TRBD1. The V and J ends lost 4 bases and 8 bases, in that order; junction bases with no gene match: 7. The CDR3 runs 13 residues. The germline V gene has CDR1 MNHNY and CDR2 SVGAGI (reference sequence). CDR3 in DNA: TGTGCCAGCAGTTCGGGACAGCCCTCAGGCTACACCTTC. This sequence encodes CASSSGQPSGYTF.

This chain connects TRBV6-6 to TRBJ2-1, with a weak D call TRBD1 (6 bases). The CDR3 spans 13 residues. The germline V and J ends were trimmed by 6 bases and 9 bases, with 15 bases remaining between them. Germline CDR1 is MNHNY and CDR2 is SVGAGI (reference sequence). The chain's CDR3 is CASRLIDRLEQFF. CDR3 bases: TGTGCCAGCAGACTCATCGACAGGCTTGAGCAGTTCTTC.

V is TRBV11-3 and J is TRBJ2-7; 12 bases fit TRBD1. The trim removed 6 bases at V and 0 bases at J, leaving 3 bases unmatched. Germline lookup yields CDR1 SGHNT and CDR2 YENEEA. The CDR3 is 15 amino acids. The CDR3 loop reads CASRPGQGASYEQYF. The CDR3 coding sequence is TGTGCCAGCAGACCGGGACAGGGGGCCTCCTACGAGCAGTACTTC. Full variable domain (remainder filled in from reference TRBV11-3 and TRBJ2-7): EAGVVQSPRYKIIEKKQPVAFWCNPISGHNTLYWYLQNLGQGPELLIRYENEEAVDDSQLPKDRFSAERLKGVDSTLKIQPAELGDSAVYLCASRPGQGASYEQYFGPGTRLTVT.

The chain recombines TRBV29-1 with TRBJ2-2; 8 bases line up with TRBD1. Unmatched junction bases numbered 5, after V lost 3 bases and J lost 2 bases. The germline V gene encodes CDR1 SQVTM and CDR2 ANQGSEA. CDR3 length: 15 residues. The CDR3 protein is CSVERDRINTGELFF. CDR3 DNA sequence: TGCAGCGTTGAGAGGGACAGGATAAACACCGGGGAGCTGTTTTTT.

The genes are TRBV18 and TRBJ1-1; D call uncertain. The germline V gene encodes CDR1 KGHSH and CDR2 LQKENI. The V and J ends lost 8 bases and 0 bases respectively, with 10 bases between them. This CDR3 comprises 13 residues. DNA of the CDR3: TGTGCCAGCGCTGAAATCTTGAACACTGAAGCTTTCTTT. As protein: CASAEILNTEAFF.

V usage is TRBV9 and J usage is TRBJ2-1, with 9 positions matching TRBD1. J gave up 3 bases and V 4 bases, and 2 bases lay outside the gene matches. Germline CDR1 reads SGDLS; CDR2 reads YYNGEE. The CDR3 has 14 residues. CDR3 DNA sequence: TGTGCCAGCAGCCGGGGACAGGGCTACAATGAGCAGTTCTTC. This translates into CASSRGQGYNEQFF.

This rearrangement joins TRBV20-1 to TRBJ2-5; the D is unclear. V gave up 0 bases and J gave up 1 base, with 0 bases separating them. The CDR3 runs to 11 residues. Per germline, CDR1 DFQATT and CDR2 SNEGSKA (reference sequence). The CDR3 protein is CSARDQETQYF. In DNA, the CDR3 is TGCAGTGCTAGAGACCAAGAGACCCAGTACTTC.

With respect to this clone: The sample contains more than one DNA sequence encoding this CDR3. V gene TRBV30 combines with J gene TRBJ1-3; D is uncertain. CDR1 and CDR2 from the germline V gene are GTSNPN and SVGIG (reference sequence). The ends were cut back, 0 bases at V and 7 bases at J, with 7 bases in the middle. The CDR3 consists of 12 residues. For the CDR3, the DNA is TGTGCCTGGAGTGTACAAGGGAACACCATATATTTT. This gives the protein CAWSVQGNTIYF.

This clone was observed once. The chain links TRBV4-3 to TRBJ1-6; D is undetermined. In germline, CDR1 is LGHNA, CDR2 YSLEER. The CDR3 has 14 amino acids. Trimming removed 2 bases from V and 9 bases from J, with 11 bases in between. CDR3 DNA sequence: TGCGCCAGCAGCCAATTTAATAAGGGTTCACCCCTCCACTTT. Protein product: CASSQFNKGSPLHF.

The chain links TRBV10-1 to TRBJ2-7; D gene uncertain. Germline CDR1 WNHNN, CDR2 SYGVQD (reference sequence). The CDR3 is made up of 14 amino acids. Trimming removed 0 bases from V and 3 bases from J, with 9 bases in between. CDR3 nucleotide sequence: TGCGCCAGCAGTGAGTCCCAGGAAAACTACGAGCAGTACTTC. This sequence encodes CASSESQENYEQYF.

V is TRBV12-3 or TRBV12-4 and J is TRBJ2-5; D is uncertain. The CDR3 loop spans 13 amino acids. V gave up 3 bases and J gave up 5 bases, with 10 bases separating them. The CDR3, as DNA: TGTGCCAGCAGTTTTACAGCGAGGGAGACCCAGTACTTC. Its protein product is CASSFTARETQYF.

The chain combines TRBV19 with TRBJ1-1; D is possibly TRBD1 (5 bases). The CDR3 consists of 11 residues. Germline-derived CDR1 and CDR2 are LNHDA and SQIVND (reference sequence). V lost 10 bases to trimming and J lost 5 bases, with 11 bases between them. CDR3 loop: CATGTRTEAFF. The CDR3 region has the DNA TGTGCCACTGGGACTCGGACTGAAGCTTTCTTT.

V is TRBV10-2 and J is TRBJ1-2, with D possibly being TRBD1 (6 bases). The CDR3 covers 13 residues. Germline V gene sequence: CDR1 WSHSY, CDR2 SAAADI. The V end lost 4 bases, the J end lost 7 bases, and 13 bases lay between the germline ends. In nucleotides, the CDR3 is TGCGCCAGCAGTGGGGGGCCAGCTCGTGGCTACACCTTC. Amino acid sequence: CASSGGPARGYTF.

The chain couples TRBV12-3 or TRBV12-4 to TRBJ2-5; D is uncertain. V was trimmed by 5 bases and J by 7 bases, leaving 8 bases between them. This CDR3 region has 11 residues. Here the CDR3 reads CASSAGATQYF. The CDR3 DNA reads TGTGCCAGCAGTGCAGGTGCGACCCAGTACTTC.

The chain joins TRBV7-2 to TRBJ1-5; perhaps TRBD1 as D (6 bases). Germline-derived CDR1 and CDR2 are SGHTA and FQGNSA. This CDR3 has 16 residues. The ends were cut back, 1 base at V and 1 base at J, with 11 bases in the middle. The CDR3 protein is CASSLGGGASNQPQHF. CDR3 nucleotides: TGTGCCAGCAGCTTAGGAGGGGGGGCCAGCAATCAGCCCCAGCATTTT.

The V gene is TRBV10-2, the J gene TRBJ1-1, with D possibly matching TRBD1 (6 bases). Germline V CDR1 and CDR2: WSHSY, SAAADI. The ends were cut back, 7 bases at V and 3 bases at J, with 9 bases in the middle. This CDR3 has 12 amino acids. CDR3 coding DNA: TGCGCCAGCACTCCAGGGGACACTGAAGCTTTCTTT. This sequence encodes CASTPGDTEAFF.

V usage is TRBV3-1 (or the pseudogene TRBV3-2) and J usage is TRBJ1-3; TRBD1 might be the D (5 bases). The CDR3 totals 13 residues. Germline V CDR1 and CDR2: LGHDT, YNNKEL (reference sequence). V gave up 7 bases and J gave up 5 bases, with 12 bases separating them. CDR3 protein: CASNQGGRNTIYF. The CDR3 DNA follows: TGTGCCAGCAATCAGGGAGGGCGAAACACCATATATTTT.

The chain carries TRBV11-2 and TRBJ2-5; 11 bases fit TRBD1. Trimming at V came to 5 bases and at J to 1 base, leaving 3 bases not matched to a gene. Germline V CDR1 and CDR2: SGHAT, FQNNGV. This CDR3 spans 15 amino acids. This CDR3 is CASSPGTGGQETQYF. DNA of the CDR3: TGTGCCAGCAGCCCCGGGACAGGGGGCCAAGAGACCCAGTACTTC. The full variable domain, its missing parts supplied by reference TRBV11-2 and TRBJ2-5, is EAGVAQSPRYKIIEKRQSVAFWCNPISGHATLYWYQQILGQGPKLLIQFQNNGVVDDSQLPKDRFSAERLKGVDSTLKIQPAKLEDSAVYLCASSPGTGGQETQYFGPGTRLLVL.

The table lists this clone with a few counts. This chain connects TRBV5-4 to TRBJ2-1; D remains ambiguous. This CDR3 contains 14 residues. Germline-derived CDR1 and CDR2 are SGHNT and YYREEE (reference sequence). Between the trimmed V and J ends, which lost 1 base and 4 bases, there was a span of 9 bases. The CDR3 sequence is CASSLSPLYNEQFF. In nucleotides, the CDR3 is TGTGCCAGCAGCTTGTCCCCTCTTTACAATGAGCAGTTCTTC.